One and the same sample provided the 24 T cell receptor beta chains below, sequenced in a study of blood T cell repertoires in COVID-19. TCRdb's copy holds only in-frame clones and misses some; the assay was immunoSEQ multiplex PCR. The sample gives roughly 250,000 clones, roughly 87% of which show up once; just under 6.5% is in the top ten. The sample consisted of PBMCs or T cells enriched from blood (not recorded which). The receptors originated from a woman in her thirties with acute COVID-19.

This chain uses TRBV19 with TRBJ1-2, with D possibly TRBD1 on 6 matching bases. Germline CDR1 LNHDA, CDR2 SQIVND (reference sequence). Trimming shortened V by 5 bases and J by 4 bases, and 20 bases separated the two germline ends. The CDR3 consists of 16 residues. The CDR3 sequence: CASSLVGGSPFYGYTF. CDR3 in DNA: TGTGCCAGTAGTCTCGTAGGGGGTTCCCCCTTCTATGGCTACACCTTC. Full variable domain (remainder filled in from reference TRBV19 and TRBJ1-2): DGGITQSPKYLFRKEGQNVTLSCEQNLNHDAMYWYRQDPGQGLRLIYYSQIVNDFQKGDIAEGYSVSREKKESFPLTVTSAQKNPTAFYLCASSLVGGSPFYGYTFGSGTRLTVV.

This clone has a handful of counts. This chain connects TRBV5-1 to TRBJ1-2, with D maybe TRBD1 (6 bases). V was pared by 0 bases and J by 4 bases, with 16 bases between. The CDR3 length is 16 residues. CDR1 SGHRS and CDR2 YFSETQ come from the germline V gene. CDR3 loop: CASSLGSTGGTYGYTF. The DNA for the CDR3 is TGCGCCAGCAGCTTGGGTTCGACAGGAGGCACCTATGGCTACACCTTC.

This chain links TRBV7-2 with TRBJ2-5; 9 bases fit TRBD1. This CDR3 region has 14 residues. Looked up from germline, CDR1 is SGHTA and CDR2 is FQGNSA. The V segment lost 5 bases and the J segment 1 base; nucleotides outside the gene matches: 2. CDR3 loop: CASSRGQGQETQYF. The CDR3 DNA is TGTGCCAGCAGCCGGGGACAGGGCCAAGAGACCCAGTACTTC. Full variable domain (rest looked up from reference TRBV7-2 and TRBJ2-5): GAGVSQSPSNKVTEKGKDVELRCDPISGHTALYWYRQSLGQGLEFLIYFQGNSAPDKSGLPSDRFSAERTGGSVSTLTIQRTQQEDSAVYLCASSRGQGQETQYFGPGTRLLVL.

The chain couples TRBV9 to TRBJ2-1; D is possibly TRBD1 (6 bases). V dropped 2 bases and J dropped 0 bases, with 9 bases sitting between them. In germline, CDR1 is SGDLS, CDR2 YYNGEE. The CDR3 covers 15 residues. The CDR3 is CASSVWDNSYNEQFF. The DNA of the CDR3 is TGTGCCAGCAGCGTCTGGGACAACTCCTACAATGAGCAGTTCTTC.

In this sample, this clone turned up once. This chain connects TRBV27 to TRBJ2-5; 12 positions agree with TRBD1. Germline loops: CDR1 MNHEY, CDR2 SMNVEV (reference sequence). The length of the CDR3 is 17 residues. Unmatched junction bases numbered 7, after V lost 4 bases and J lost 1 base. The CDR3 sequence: CASSYFGTGGVQETQYF. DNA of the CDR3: TGTGCCAGCAGTTACTTCGGGACAGGGGGCGTCCAAGAGACCCAGTACTTC.

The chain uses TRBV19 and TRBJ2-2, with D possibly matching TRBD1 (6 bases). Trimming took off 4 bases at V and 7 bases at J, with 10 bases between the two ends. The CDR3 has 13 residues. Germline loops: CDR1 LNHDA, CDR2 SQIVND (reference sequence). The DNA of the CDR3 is TGTGCCAGTAGTAGGTCAGGGGTCGGGGAGCTGTTTTTT. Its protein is CASSRSGVGELFF.

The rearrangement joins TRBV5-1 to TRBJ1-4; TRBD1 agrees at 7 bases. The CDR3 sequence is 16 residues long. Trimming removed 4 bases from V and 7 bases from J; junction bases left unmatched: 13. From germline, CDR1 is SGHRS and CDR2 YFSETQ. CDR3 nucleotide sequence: TGCGCCAGCAGCGATCCTCGACAGGGAGGAAGTGAAAAACTGTTTTTT. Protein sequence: CASSDPRQGGSEKLFF.

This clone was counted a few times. This chain's CDR3 is CASSGGQGNNQPQHF. The CDR3 DNA sequence: TGTGCCAGCAGTGGGGGACAGGGAAACAATCAGCCCCAGCATTTT. V is TRBV6-6 and J is TRBJ1-5; 9 bases are shared with TRBD1. The CDR3 sequence is 15 residues long. After removal of 5 bases from V and 3 bases from J, the junction contained 5 bases not matched to a gene. Germline V gene sequence: CDR1 MNHNY, CDR2 SVGAGI (reference sequence).

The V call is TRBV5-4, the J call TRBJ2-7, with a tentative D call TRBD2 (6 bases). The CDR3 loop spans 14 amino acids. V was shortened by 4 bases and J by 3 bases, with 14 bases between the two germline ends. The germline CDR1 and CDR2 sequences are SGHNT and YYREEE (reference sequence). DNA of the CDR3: TGTGCCAGCAGCGCGGGACCCAGTGGCTACGAGCAGTACTTC. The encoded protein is CASSAGPSGYEQYF.

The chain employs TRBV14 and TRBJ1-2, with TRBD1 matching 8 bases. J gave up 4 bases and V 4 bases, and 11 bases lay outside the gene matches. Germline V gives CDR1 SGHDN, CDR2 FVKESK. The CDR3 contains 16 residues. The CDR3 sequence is CASSRVQGEASYGYTF. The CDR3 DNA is TGTGCCAGCAGCCGAGTACAGGGGGAGGCGAGCTATGGCTACACCTTC.

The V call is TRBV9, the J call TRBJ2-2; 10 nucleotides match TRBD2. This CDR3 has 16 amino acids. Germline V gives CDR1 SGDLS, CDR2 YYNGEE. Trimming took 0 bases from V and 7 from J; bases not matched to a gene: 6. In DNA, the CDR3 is TGTGCCAGCAGCGTAGGAACTAGCGGGACGTTCGGGGAGCTGTTTTTT. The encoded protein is CASSVGTSGTFGELFF.

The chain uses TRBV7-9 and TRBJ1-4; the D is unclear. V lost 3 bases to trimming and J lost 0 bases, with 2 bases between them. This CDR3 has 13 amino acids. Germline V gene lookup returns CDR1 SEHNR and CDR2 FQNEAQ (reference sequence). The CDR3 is CASSFTTNEKLFF. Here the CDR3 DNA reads TGTGCCAGCAGCTTTACAACTAATGAAAAACTGTTTTTT.

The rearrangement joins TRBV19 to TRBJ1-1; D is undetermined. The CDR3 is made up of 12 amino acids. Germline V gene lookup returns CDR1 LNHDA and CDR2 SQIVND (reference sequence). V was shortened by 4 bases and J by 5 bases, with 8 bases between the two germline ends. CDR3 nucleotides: TGTGCCAGTAGTACCCGGGTTACTGAAGCTTTCTTT. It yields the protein CASSTRVTEAFF.

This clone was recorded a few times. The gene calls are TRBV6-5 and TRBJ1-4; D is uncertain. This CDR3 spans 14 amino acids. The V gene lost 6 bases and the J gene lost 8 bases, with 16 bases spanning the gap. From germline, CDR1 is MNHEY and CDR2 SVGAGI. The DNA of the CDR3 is TGTGCCAGCAGAACATCGGGAGCCCAAGAAAAACTGTTTTTT. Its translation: CASRTSGAQEKLFF.

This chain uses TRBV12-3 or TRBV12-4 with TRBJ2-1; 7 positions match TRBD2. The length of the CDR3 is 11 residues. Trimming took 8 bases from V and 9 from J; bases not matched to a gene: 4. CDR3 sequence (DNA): TGTGCCAGCGGGACTATCGGTGAGCAGTTCTTC. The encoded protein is CASGTIGEQFF.

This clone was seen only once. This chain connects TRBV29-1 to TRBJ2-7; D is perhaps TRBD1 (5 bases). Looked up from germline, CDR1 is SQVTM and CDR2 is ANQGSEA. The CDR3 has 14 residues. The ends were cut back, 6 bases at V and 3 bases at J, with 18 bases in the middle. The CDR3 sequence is CSVTSRDQDYEQYF. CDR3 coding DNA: TGCAGCGTAACCTCCAGGGATCAAGACTACGAGCAGTACTTC.

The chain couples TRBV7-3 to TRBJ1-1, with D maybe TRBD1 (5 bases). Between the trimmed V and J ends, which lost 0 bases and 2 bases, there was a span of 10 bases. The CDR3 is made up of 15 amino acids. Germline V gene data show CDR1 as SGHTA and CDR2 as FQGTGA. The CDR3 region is CASSLTDSPNTEAFF. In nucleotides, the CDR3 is TGTGCCAGCAGCTTAACCGACAGCCCAAACACTGAAGCTTTCTTT.

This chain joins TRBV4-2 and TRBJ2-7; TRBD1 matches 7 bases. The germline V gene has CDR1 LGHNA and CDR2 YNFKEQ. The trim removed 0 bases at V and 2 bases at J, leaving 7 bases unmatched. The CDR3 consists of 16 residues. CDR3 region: CASSQDATGATYEQYF. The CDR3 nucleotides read TGTGCCAGCAGCCAAGATGCCACAGGGGCAACCTACGAGCAGTACTTC.

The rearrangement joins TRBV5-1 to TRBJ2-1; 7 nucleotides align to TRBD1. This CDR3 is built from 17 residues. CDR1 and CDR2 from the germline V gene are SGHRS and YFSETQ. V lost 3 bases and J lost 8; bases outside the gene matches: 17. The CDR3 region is CASSSHRGHENFDEQFF. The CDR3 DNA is TGCGCCAGCAGCTCGCACAGGGGTCATGAGAACTTCGATGAGCAGTTCTTC.

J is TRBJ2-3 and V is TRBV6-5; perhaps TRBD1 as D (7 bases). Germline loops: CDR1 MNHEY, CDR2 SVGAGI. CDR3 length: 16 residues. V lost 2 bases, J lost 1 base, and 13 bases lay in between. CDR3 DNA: TGTGCCAGCAGTTACCTGGGCAGGGGGGGCACAGATACGCAGTATTTT. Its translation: CASSYLGRGGTDTQYF.

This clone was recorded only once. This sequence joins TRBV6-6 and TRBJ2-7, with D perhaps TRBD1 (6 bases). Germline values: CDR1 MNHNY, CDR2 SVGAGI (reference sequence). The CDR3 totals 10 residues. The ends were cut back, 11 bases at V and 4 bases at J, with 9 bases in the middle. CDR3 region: CAVGQYEQYF. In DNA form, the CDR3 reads TGTGCCGTAGGACAGTACGAGCAGTACTTC.

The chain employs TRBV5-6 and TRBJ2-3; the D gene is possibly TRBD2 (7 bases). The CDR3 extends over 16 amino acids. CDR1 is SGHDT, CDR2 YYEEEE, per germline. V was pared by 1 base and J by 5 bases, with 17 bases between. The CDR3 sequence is CASSLTWGGPGDTQYF. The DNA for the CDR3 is TGTGCCAGCAGCTTGACCTGGGGGGGGCCGGGAGATACGCAGTATTTT.

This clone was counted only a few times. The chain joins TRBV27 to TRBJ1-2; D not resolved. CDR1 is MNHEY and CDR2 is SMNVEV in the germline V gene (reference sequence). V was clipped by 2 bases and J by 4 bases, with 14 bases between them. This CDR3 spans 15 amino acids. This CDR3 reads CASSLNVDLVYGYTF. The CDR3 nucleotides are TGTGCCAGCAGTTTAAACGTAGATTTGGTCTATGGCTACACCTTC.

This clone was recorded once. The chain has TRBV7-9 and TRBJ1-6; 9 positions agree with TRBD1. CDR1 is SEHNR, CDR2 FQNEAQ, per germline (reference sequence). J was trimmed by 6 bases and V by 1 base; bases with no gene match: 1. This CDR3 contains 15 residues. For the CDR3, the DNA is TGTGCCAGCAGCTTAGAGGGACAGGGTAATTCACCCCTCCACTTT. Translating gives CASSLEGQGNSPLHF.